In this sample, the clone carrying this TCR beta chain turned up many times. The data were taken from a study of read filtering for tumor transcriptome and immune sequencing. This library used approximately 390 ng RNA and molecular barcoded adaptors spanning alpha/delta and beta/gamma chains. One entry per CDR3 protein, called by TCRdb with MiXCR from the reads. The sample has fewer than 50,000 distinct CDR3 sequences, 13% seen once; the top ten hold 30%. V lost 2 bases and J lost 5, with 9 bases in between. CDR1 is LGHNT and CDR2 is FRNRAP in the germline V gene. CDR3 length: 13 amino acids. The sequencing sample was made of a population of CD138-negative cells sorted from bone marrow. The receptor's source is a donor at least 40 years old with multiple myeloma. This chain connects TRBV12-5 to TRBJ1-1, with D unclear. The CDR3 spells CASGLPHRTEAFF. The CDR3 DNA follows: TGTGCTAGTGGTTTGCCCCACCGTACTGAAGCTTTCTTT.